The clone carrying this T cell receptor (beta chain) was detected a few times. Its antigen is not identified. V lost 6 bases to trimming and J lost 6 bases; unmatched junction nucleotides: 5. This CDR3 spans 14 amino acids. Germline assignment: CDR1 LNHDA and CDR2 SQIVND (reference sequence). Clones were read by immunoSEQ multiplex PCR, and TCRdb kept only the in-frame ones, dropping some. The table records more than 95,000 clones, 81% of them present only once. This entry comes from a study of glioma-infiltrating T cells after dendritic cell vaccination. As for the study in general: At biweekly intervals, patients got three intradermal dendritic cell vaccine injections.

Study observations and caveats: Estimated pretreatment TIL content predicted outcome after dendritic cell vaccination.

The chain has TRBV19 and TRBJ1-4, with 9 bases matching TRBD1. The sequence was obtained from a human donor with glioblastoma. The sequenced sample was blood, obtained before dendritic cell vaccination. The DNA of the CDR3 is TGTGCCAGTAGCGTACGGGACAGGGATGAAAAACTGTTTTTT. This codes for CASSVRDRDEKLFF. Full variable domain (remainder filled in from reference TRBV19 and TRBJ1-4): DGGITQSPKYLFRKEGQNVTLSCEQNLNHDAMYWYRQDPGQGLRLIYYSQIVNDFQKGDIAEGYSVSREKKESFPLTVTSAQKNPTAFYLCASSVRDRDEKLFFGSGTQLSVL.